A single sample gave rise to the 10 T cell receptor beta chains below, sequenced in a study of blood T cell repertoires in COVID-19. Produced via immunoSEQ multiplex PCR; TCRdb's table is partial and in-frame only. The sample contains about 220,000 clones, 70% to 90% of which appear only once. Sequenced sample: peripheral blood. The receptors originated from a woman in her seventies with COVID-19, enrolled during active disease.

The chain employs TRBV29-1 and TRBJ1-2; D is uncertain. V gave up 4 bases and J gave up 8 bases, with 17 bases separating them. The CDR3 has 13 amino acids. Germline V gives CDR1 SQVTM, CDR2 ANQGSEA. The CDR3 loop is CSVGDTAFGGYTF. The CDR3 bases are TGCAGCGTTGGTGACACCGCCTTCGGAGGCTACACCTTC.

Worth noting for this clone: The identical CDR3 is also encoded by other nucleotide sequences in the sample. The chain joins TRBV9 to TRBJ2-2, with D possibly TRBD2 on 6 matching bases. CDR1 and CDR2 (germline): SGDLS, YYNGEE. Trimming took off 2 bases at V and 1 base at J, with 6 bases between the two ends. The CDR3 loop spans 14 amino acids. The CDR3 protein is CASSVGGNTGELFF. In nucleotides, the CDR3 is TGTGCCAGCAGCGTCGGGGGGAACACCGGGGAGCTGTTTTTT.

This chain joins TRBV19 and TRBJ1-2, with 7 bases matching TRBD1. Germline values: CDR1 LNHDA, CDR2 SQIVND (reference sequence). V dropped 1 base and J dropped 3; count of bases not matched to a gene: 5. The CDR3 consists of 15 residues. The CDR3 DNA sequence: TGTGCCAGTAGTATAGTGGCAGGGGGATACTATGGCTACACCTTC. It translates to CASSIVAGGYYGYTF. Variable domain in full (rest from reference TRBV19 and TRBJ1-2): DGGITQSPKYLFRKEGQNVTLSCEQNLNHDAMYWYRQDPGQGLRLIYYSQIVNDFQKGDIAEGYSVSREKKESFPLTVTSAQKNPTAFYLCASSIVAGGYYGYTFGSGTRLTVV.

In its sample, this clone was seen a few times. V usage is TRBV6-2 or TRBV6-3 and J usage is TRBJ2-7; the D is unclear. This CDR3 contains 11 residues. The V end was cut by 6 bases, the J end by 3 bases, with 6 bases between. The germline V gene has CDR1 MNHEY and CDR2 SVGEGT. CDR3 residues: CASSFNYEQYF. In DNA, the CDR3 is TGTGCCAGCAGCTTTAACTACGAGCAGTACTTC.

The V call is TRBV4-1, the J call TRBJ2-5; tentative D call: TRBD1 (6 bases). The CDR3 runs to 14 residues. The germline V gene encodes CDR1 MGHRA and CDR2 YSYEKL. The V and J ends lost 4 bases and 4 bases respectively, with 13 bases between them. Written as DNA, the CDR3 is TGCGCCAGCAGCCCCCCTACAGGGATAGAGACCCAGTACTTC. This encodes CASSPPTGIETQYF.

The chain combines TRBV3-1 (or the pseudogene TRBV3-2) with TRBJ1-6; the D is unclear. CDR1 LGHDT and CDR2 YNNKEL come from the germline V gene (reference sequence). Trimming pared 7 bases from V and 8 bases from J, leaving 18 bases between. The CDR3 has 15 residues. The CDR3, as DNA: TGTGCCAGCACCGCCCTGTCCGGGAGGTATTCACCCCTCCACTTT. It is translated as CASTALSGRYSPLHF.

CDR3 in DNA: TGCGCCAGCAGCCCATCCACCGGGACAGTCCTTTCCGAGCAGTACTTC. Amino acid sequence: CASSPSTGTVLSEQYF. The V and J genes are TRBV4-3 and TRBJ2-7; 7 positions match TRBD1. Germline CDR1 reads LGHNA; CDR2 reads YSLEER. The CDR3 is 16 amino acids. Trimming took 4 bases from V and 6 from J; bases not matched to a gene: 15.

The genes are TRBV3-1 (or the pseudogene TRBV3-2) and TRBJ1-6; 7 bases fit TRBD1. V lost 0 bases and J lost 14; bases outside the gene matches: 7. The CDR3 loop spans 14 amino acids. CDR1 is LGHDT and CDR2 is YNNKEL in the germline V gene (reference sequence). CDR3 DNA: TGTGCCAGCAGCCAAGAAGGGGGCGTTACCTCCCTCCACTTT. Its protein is CASSQEGGVTSLHF.

V gene TRBV18 combines with J gene TRBJ2-5, with D possibly TRBD1 on 6 matching bases. The ends were cut back, 3 bases at V and 2 bases at J, with 13 bases in the middle. The germline gives CDR1 KGHSH, CDR2 LQKENI. This CDR3 spans 15 amino acids. In DNA form, the CDR3 reads TGTGCCAGCTCACCCTTTACAGGGCTACAAGAGACCCAGTACTTC. Translation: CASSPFTGLQETQYF.

DNA of the CDR3: TGTGCCAGCAGCTTAAATACGGGACTCCTAAACACTGAAGCTTTCTTT. This translates into CASSLNTGLLNTEAFF. V is TRBV7-8 and J is TRBJ1-1, with TRBD1 as a possible D gene (5 bases). V lost 2 bases and J 2 bases, leaving 15 bases between the germline ends. The CDR3 runs to 16 residues. CDR1 is SGHVS and CDR2 is FQNEAQ in the germline V gene.